This T cell receptor (beta chain) derives from a study of neurological immune-mediated disorders (dated by TCRdb to between 2018 and 2021). Regarding the study in general: Peripheral blood TCR-beta repertoires from HTLV-I-associated myelopathy (HAM/TSP) patients, multiple sclerosis patients and healthy controls were compared by UMI-based sequencing. Of the 60 to 70 subjects in the cohort, some 14 were HAM/TSP patients, some 35 were multiple sclerosis patients, and approximately 20 were healthy controls. The approximately 98 TCR-beta libraries included longitudinal samples, technical triplicates and paired sorted CD4+ and CD8+ T-cell subsets alongside PBMC samples. The paper as a whole reports these results and caveats: The highest TCR clonal expansion was observed in HAM/TSP patients, whereas the lowest was observed in MS patients, even when compared with healthy controls. No identical CDR3 amino acid sequences were shared among expanded clones across subjects, suggesting private TCR-beta repertoires in all groups.

In this sample, this clonotype turned up many times. This receptor's antigen is unknown. Per-base qualities were not stored, and no clone one base away is much larger. cDNA synthesis used template-switch 5'RACE with a primer carrying a 10-nucleotide random unique molecular identifier tagging each TCR transcript. Every sequencing run yielded over 190 million TCR-beta sequences covering 15-18 subjects. The RNeasy kit was used to extract total RNA. TCR-beta VDJ regions were amplified with primers for the TCR constant region and the 5'RACE anchor, using the KAPA Real-time Library Amplification kit. A first PCR added sample indexes and Illumina adaptors, after which a second PCR increased the library yield. After Ampure bead purification, the roughly 650 bp TCR product was size-selected on a 2% E-gel SizeSelection system. Before pooling, library quality was checked on a Bioanalyzer, concentration was measured with Qubit, and libraries were quantified with the Kapa Library Quantification kit. An Illumina HiSeq 2500 was used to sequence the libraries paired-end at 2 x 150 bp. To increase sequence diversity, about 25-30% phiX was spiked into each library pool. In the authors' own workflow: The quality-filtered reads were processed with the UMI-based MiGEC pipeline, whose error correction step removed more than 90% of the raw TCR sequences. VDJ genes were aligned to IMGT germline references, and each clonotype was defined by a unique CDR3 amino acid sequence together with V-J genes. Clonal expansion, Shannon diversity, and CDR3 relatedness (CalcPairwiseDistances, ClusterSamples) were evaluated with VDJtools, and phylogenetic trees were built with CLCbio workbench. Expanded clones were defined as having at least 8 unique UMIs, based on coefficient-of-variation modelling across technical triplicates. The raw public reads went through TCRdb reprocessing: fastp at Q25, MiXCR clone calling, in-frame beta chains kept. Identical CDR3 proteins give one entry, which carries the most common genes and DNA. These V and J calls are TCRdb output, not the study's own analysis. Counted in this sample were more than 35,000 distinct CDR3 sequences; about a tenth of them appeared once. The ten largest make up about 6.6% of the sample.

Libraries from unsorted PBMCs were made from 2 million PBMCs kept in RNAlater at -80 degrees C until RNA extraction. Peripheral blood was subjected to Ficoll-Hypaque density gradient centrifugation to isolate PBMCs, which were then cryopreserved in liquid nitrogen. Looking up the germline V gene yields CDR1 MRHNA and CDR2 SNTAGT. Taken from cysteine to phenylalanine, the CDR3 has 14 residues. Just the 42-base CDR3 DNA is kept, in frame starting at base 1. V trim: 6 bases; J trim: 2 bases; unmatched bases: 2. Sequenced sample: PBMCs. The chain is assembled from TRBV6-4 and TRBJ2-2; the junction holds 8 bases that match TRBD1. The receptor comes from a woman aged 25 to 39 with HTLV-1-associated myelopathy (HAM/TSP). In nucleotide form, the sequence is TGTGCCAGCAGCGGACAGGGAAACACCGGGGAGCTGTTTTTT. Translation gives CASSGQGNTGELFF.